The 13 T cell receptor beta chains below were found in one sample sequenced in a study of a mutant IDH1 vaccine in newly diagnosed glioma. Time point reported: baseline, week 1 (first vaccination visit). Treatment: pre-vaccination baseline after standard-of-care therapy. Measured with immunoSEQ multiplex PCR; TCRdb has only the in-frame clones, and not every one. The table records approximately 92,000 clones, 83% of them present only once. The specimen was PBMCs, collected from a glioma patient treated with radiotherapy, temozolomide or both. These TCRs come from a woman in her forties or fifties with glioma.

The chain has TRBV4-1 and TRBJ1-2; 8 positions agree with TRBD1. The CDR3 is 16 amino acids. The germline gives CDR1 MGHRA, CDR2 YSYEKL. Trimming at V came to 0 bases and at J to 2 bases, leaving 5 bases not matched to a gene. In nucleotides, the CDR3 is TGCGCCAGCAGCCAAGAGGTACAGGGGGGGAACTATGGCTACACCTTC. The encoded protein is CASSQEVQGGNYGYTF.

The CDR3 nucleotides read TGTGCCAGCAGCCTCCGGTTACAAGAGACCCAGTACTTC. Translation gives CASSLRLQETQYF. This rearrangement joins TRBV27 to TRBJ2-5; D is ambiguous. Germline-derived CDR1 and CDR2 are MNHEY and SMNVEV (reference sequence). CDR3 length equals 13 residues. Trimming removed 6 bases at V and 2 bases at J, with 10 bases between.

This clone was recorded a few times. The chain has TRBV7-3 and TRBJ2-3; the D is unclear. CDR3 length equals 12 residues. The V gene lost 1 base and the J gene lost 5 bases, with 4 bases spanning the gap. CDR1 and CDR2 from the germline V gene are SGHTA and FQGTGA. The CDR3 nucleotides read TGTGCCAGCAGCTTAATGAGAGATACGCAGTATTTT. It specifies CASSLMRDTQYF.

The CDR3 reads CASSVVGTYGDTQYF. The DNA of the CDR3 is TGTGCCAGCAGCGTAGTTGGGACTTATGGAGATACGCAGTATTTT. This rearrangement joins TRBV9 to TRBJ2-3; TRBD2 is a possible D gene (6 bases). V was trimmed by 0 bases and J by 5 bases, leaving 13 bases between them. CDR3 length equals 15 residues. Germline CDR1 reads SGDLS; CDR2 reads YYNGEE.

The V gene is TRBV5-4, the J gene TRBJ2-1; tentatively, D is TRBD2 (5 bases). V was shortened by 4 bases and J by 9 bases, with 17 bases between the two germline ends. This CDR3 has 14 amino acids. CDR1 SGHNT and CDR2 YYREEE come from the germline V gene (reference sequence). The CDR3 nucleotides read TGTGCCAGCAGCCCGCGAATGGAGGCAGGTGAGCAGTTCTTC. Protein: CASSPRMEAGEQFF.

The rearrangement joins TRBV28 to TRBJ1-2, with D unresolved. The V end was cut by 5 bases, the J end by 7 bases, with 17 bases between. Germline assignment: CDR1 MDHEN and CDR2 SYDVKM. This CDR3 spans 14 amino acids. The CDR3 region has the DNA TGTGCCAGCAGTCGAGGAGGGCAAAACGTTGGCTACACCTTC. Its translation is CASSRGGQNVGYTF.

This clone showed up just a few times. The chain recombines TRBV28 with TRBJ2-7, with 13 bases aligning to TRBD2. This CDR3 is 15 amino acids long. From germline, CDR1 is MDHEN and CDR2 SYDVKM. V shed 6 bases, J shed 2 bases, and the junction held 4 bases outside the gene matches. This CDR3 reads CASSPGLAGTYEQYF. The CDR3 DNA reads TGTGCCAGCAGCCCGGGACTAGCGGGGACCTACGAGCAGTACTTC.

This clone was seen more than once but under ten times. The chain recombines TRBV6-5 with TRBJ1-2; possibly TRBD1 for D (5 bases). Germline V gene sequence: CDR1 MNHEY, CDR2 SVGAGI. The CDR3 is 16 amino acids. V lost 0 bases, J lost 2 bases, and 13 bases lay in between. CDR3 nucleotides: TGTGCCAGCAGTTACTCGATATTGAGGGGCAACTATGGCTACACCTTC. Residues: CASSYSILRGNYGYTF.

This chain joins TRBV19 and TRBJ1-6, with unresolved D. There are 15 residues in the CDR3. The V gene's germline CDR1 is LNHDA and CDR2 SQIVND (reference sequence). V was pared by 5 bases and J by 7 bases, with 15 bases between. CDR3 nucleotide sequence: TGTGCCAGTAGTCGCCCCGGGCAGTCGAATTCACCCCTCCACTTT. Encoded protein: CASSRPGQSNSPLHF. Full variable domain (remainder filled in from reference TRBV19 and TRBJ1-6): DGGITQSPKYLFRKEGQNVTLSCEQNLNHDAMYWYRQDPGQGLRLIYYSQIVNDFQKGDIAEGYSVSREKKESFPLTVTSAQKNPTAFYLCASSRPGQSNSPLHFGNGTRLTVT.

The chain couples TRBV7-2 to TRBJ2-1; 7 bases line up with TRBD1. The CDR3 is made up of 14 amino acids. Germline V gene data show CDR1 as SGHTA and CDR2 as FQGNSA. Unmatched junction bases numbered 5, after V lost 5 bases and J lost 4 bases. The CDR3 sequence is CASSPGQTYNEQFF. CDR3 coding DNA: TGTGCCAGCAGCCCGGGACAGACTTACAATGAGCAGTTCTTC.

The chain uses TRBV11-2 and TRBJ1-1, with 8 bases that match TRBD1. This CDR3 region has 18 residues. Germline-derived CDR1 and CDR2 are SGHAT and FQNNGV. V lost 5 bases to trimming and J lost 1 base; unmatched junction nucleotides: 15. CDR3 coding DNA: TGTGCCAGCAGCCAAGGTGTACAGGGGGTAGGATGGAACACTGAAGCTTTCTTT. Its translation: CASSQGVQGVGWNTEAFF. The entire variable domain, with the rest obtained from reference TRBV11-2 and TRBJ1-1, is as follows: EAGVAQSPRYKIIEKRQSVAFWCNPISGHATLYWYQQILGQGPKLLIQFQNNGVVDDSQLPKDRFSAERLKGVDSTLKIQPAKLEDSAVYLCASSQGVQGVGWNTEAFFGQGTRLTVV.

The chain links TRBV5-1 to TRBJ1-2; TRBD1 matches at 9 bases. The V and J ends lost 2 bases and 8 bases, in that order; junction bases with no gene match: 16. CDR1 is SGHRS, CDR2 YFSETQ, per germline. The CDR3 is made up of 17 amino acids. The CDR3 DNA reads as TGCGCCAGCAGCTTTCAACAGGGGGCCGAGCGCACTCGAGGCTACACCTTC. Protein product: CASSFQQGAERTRGYTF.

The rearrangement links TRBV6-1 to TRBJ2-3; possibly TRBD2 for D (5 bases). In germline, CDR1 is MNHNS, CDR2 SASEGT. The CDR3 runs to 12 residues. With 2 bases removed from V and 10 bases from J, the gap between germline ends came to 10 bases. As DNA, the CDR3 is TGTGCCAGCAGTGAAAACGACGGGGCGCAGTATTTT. It codes for CASSENDGAQYF.